A selection of T cell receptor beta chains follows, all from one sample in a study of T-cell memory formation after mild COVID-19. Via MiXCR, TCRdb re-called the 5' RACE reads, giving one row per CDR3 protein. Among a few hundred thousand distinct CDR3 sequences listed, approximately 24% were seen once. The sample was PBMCs or a T cell subset sorted from them (not recorded which). These receptors all stem from an adult woman who had mild COVID-19 (a few samples of this study predate the infection). Cell type and time point are not known. CDR3s include the opening cysteine and the closing phenylalanine or tryptophan. Fields, in order: V gene, clone size, J gene, D gene, CDR3 protein, CDR3 DNA. A D gene is named only where the DNA matches it firmly. Clone size is stated in some rows and not others, as once, few, many or a class when expanded.

v_gene: TRBV30; abundance: few; j_gene: TRBJ2-7; d_gene: TRBD2; CDR3aa: CAWSGSGSGGYEQYF; CDR3nt: TGTGCCTGGAGTGGGAGTGGTTCGGGGGGTTACGAGCAGTACTTC
v_gene: TRBV5-5; abundance: few; j_gene: TRBJ2-3; d_gene: TRBD1; CDR3aa: CASSKRTGTSTDTQYF; CDR3nt: TGTGCCAGCAGCAAAAGGACAGGGACAAGCACAGATACGCAGTATTTT
v_gene: TRBV24-1; abundance: NA; j_gene: TRBJ2-7; d_gene: NA; CDR3aa: CATSDSLRYEQYF; CDR3nt: TGTGCCACCAGTGATTCCCTACGCTACGAGCAGTACTTC
v_gene: TRBV5-5; abundance: few; j_gene: TRBJ1-1; d_gene: NA; CDR3aa: CASSPDAGWLAFF; CDR3nt: TGTGCCAGCAGCCCAGATGCTGGATGGTTGGCTTTCTTT
v_gene: TRBV7-9; abundance: NA; j_gene: TRBJ2-5; d_gene: TRBD1; CDR3aa: CASSLDRIETQYF; CDR3nt: TGTGCCAGCAGCTTGGACAGGATCGAGACCCAGTACTTC
v_gene: TRBV9; abundance: NA; j_gene: TRBJ2-5; d_gene: TRBD1; CDR3aa: CASSLGTGGLGETQYF; CDR3nt: TGTGCCAGCAGCCTAGGGACAGGGGGCTTGGGAGAGACCCAGTACTTC
v_gene: TRBV30; abundance: NA; j_gene: TRBJ2-7; d_gene: TRBD1; CDR3aa: CAWSVDRAEQYF; CDR3nt: TGTGCCTGGAGTGTTGACAGGGCCGAGCAGTACTTC
v_gene: TRBV18; abundance: NA; j_gene: TRBJ2-5; d_gene: NA; CDR3aa: CASSRWERETQYF; CDR3nt: TGTGCCAGCTCACGGTGGGAGCGAGAGACCCAGTACTTC
v_gene: TRBV12-3/TRBV12-4; abundance: many; j_gene: TRBJ1-5; d_gene: TRBD1; CDR3aa: CASRFRTGAGQPQHF; CDR3nt: TGTGCCAGCAGATTCCGGACAGGGGCCGGTCAGCCCCAGCATTTT
v_gene: TRBV14; abundance: NA; j_gene: TRBJ2-1; d_gene: TRBD1; CDR3aa: CASSQERDRPYNEQFF; CDR3nt: TGTGCCAGCAGCCAAGAAAGGGACAGGCCGTACAATGAGCAGTTCTTC
v_gene: TRBV4-1; abundance: once; j_gene: TRBJ1-2; d_gene: NA; CDR3aa: CASSQEIRQGRRGYTF; CDR3nt: TGCGCCAGCAGCCAAGAAATCCGGCAGGGGAGAAGAGGCTACACCTTC
v_gene: TRBV3-1; abundance: NA; j_gene: TRBJ1-2; d_gene: TRBD1; CDR3aa: CASSQERGRGIGRGYTF; CDR3nt: TGTGCCAGCAGCCAAGAACGGGGCAGGGGGATCGGTCGTGGCTACACCTTC
v_gene: TRBV5-1; abundance: many; j_gene: TRBJ2-1; d_gene: NA; CDR3aa: CASSLGLADSYNEQFF; CDR3nt: TGCGCCAGCAGCTTGGGACTCGCAGACTCCTACAATGAGCAGTTCTTC
v_gene: TRBV5-6; abundance: few; j_gene: TRBJ2-1; d_gene: TRBD2; CDR3aa: CASSLPADGTSRNEQFF; CDR3nt: TGTGCCAGCAGCTTGCCTGCGGATGGGACTAGCCGGAATGAGCAGTTCTTC
v_gene: TRBV2; abundance: few; j_gene: TRBJ2-7; d_gene: NA; CDR3aa: CASRLSYEQYF; CDR3nt: TGTGCCAGCAGATTGAGCTACGAGCAGTACTTC
v_gene: TRBV5-5; abundance: few; j_gene: TRBJ2-7; d_gene: TRBD1; CDR3aa: CASSLGSGQGTYEQYF; CDR3nt: TGTGCCAGCAGCTTGGGGTCGGGACAGGGAACCTACGAGCAGTACTTC
v_gene: TRBV12-3/TRBV12-4; abundance: NA; j_gene: TRBJ1-2; d_gene: TRBD1; CDR3aa: CASSWRDRHYYGYTF; CDR3nt: TGTGCCAGCAGTTGGAGGGACAGGCATTACTATGGCTACACCTTC
v_gene: TRBV6-4; abundance: NA; j_gene: TRBJ2-1; d_gene: NA; CDR3aa: CASRRQSSYNEQFF; CDR3nt: TGTGCCAGCAGACGACAGAGCTCCTACAATGAGCAGTTCTTC
v_gene: TRBV7-9; abundance: few; j_gene: TRBJ2-7; d_gene: TRBD1; CDR3aa: CASSARDRDTYEQYF; CDR3nt: TGTGCCAGCAGCGCACGCGACAGGGACACCTACGAGCAGTACTTC
v_gene: TRBV19; abundance: many; j_gene: TRBJ2-7; d_gene: TRBD1; CDR3aa: CASSRQGSSYEQYF; CDR3nt: TGTGCCAGTAGTAGACAGGGGAGCTCCTACGAGCAGTACTTC
v_gene: TRBV12-3/TRBV12-4; abundance: few; j_gene: TRBJ1-4; d_gene: NA; CDR3aa: CASSLSGGANEKLFF; CDR3nt: TGTGCCAGCAGTTTATCTGGGGGTGCTAATGAAAAACTGTTTTTT
v_gene: TRBV25-1; abundance: NA; j_gene: TRBJ2-1; d_gene: TRBD1; CDR3aa: CASSQGQYYNEQFF; CDR3nt: TGTGCCAGCAGTCAGGGACAGTACTACAATGAGCAGTTCTTC
v_gene: TRBV6-5; abundance: NA; j_gene: TRBJ2-5; d_gene: TRBD1; CDR3aa: CASSSWPKRTGRETQYF; CDR3nt: TGTGCCAGCAGTTCTTGGCCGAAGCGGACAGGGAGAGAGACCCAGTACTTC
v_gene: TRBV2; abundance: few; j_gene: TRBJ2-1; d_gene: NA; CDR3aa: CASSATDYNEQFF; CDR3nt: TGTGCCAGCAGTGCGACAGATTACAATGAGCAGTTCTTC
v_gene: TRBV10-3; abundance: NA; j_gene: TRBJ2-5; d_gene: TRBD2; CDR3aa: CAISPGLAGLETQYF; CDR3nt: TGTGCCATCAGTCCGGGACTAGCGGGGTTGGAGACCCAGTACTTC
v_gene: TRBV12-3/TRBV12-4; abundance: NA; j_gene: TRBJ1-4; d_gene: NA; CDR3aa: CASSFGVRGHEKLFF; CDR3nt: TGTGCCAGCAGTTTTGGGGTCAGGGGTCATGAAAAACTGTTTTTT
v_gene: TRBV12-3/TRBV12-4; abundance: NA; j_gene: TRBJ1-1; d_gene: NA; CDR3aa: CARSPHEVEAEAFF; CDR3nt: TGTGCCAGAAGTCCCCACGAGGTAGAAGCTGAAGCTTTCTTT
v_gene: TRBV7-9; abundance: NA; j_gene: TRBJ1-1; d_gene: NA; CDR3aa: CASSFQIDTEAFF; CDR3nt: TGTGCCAGCAGCTTTCAGATAGACACTGAAGCTTTCTTT
v_gene: TRBV12-3/TRBV12-4; abundance: NA; j_gene: TRBJ2-1; d_gene: NA; CDR3aa: CADSMGGSYNEQFF; CDR3nt: TGTGCCGATTCGATGGGCGGCTCCTACAATGAGCAGTTCTTC
v_gene: TRBV21-1; abundance: NA; j_gene: TRBJ2-2; d_gene: NA; CDR3aa: CASSSGRLGDTGELFF; CDR3nt: TGTGCCAGCAGCAGTGGCCGCCTCGGAGATACCGGGGAGCTGTTTTTT
v_gene: TRBV15; abundance: NA; j_gene: TRBJ2-7; d_gene: TRBD2; CDR3aa: CATRVRGRATYEQYF; CDR3nt: TGTGCCACCCGCGTGCGCGGGAGAGCAACCTACGAGCAGTACTTC
v_gene: TRBV5-1; abundance: few; j_gene: TRBJ2-7; d_gene: TRBD1; CDR3aa: CASSQGAGWSEQYF; CDR3nt: TGCGCCAGCAGCCAGGGGGCAGGGTGGAGCGAGCAGTACTTC
v_gene: TRBV5-1; abundance: few; j_gene: TRBJ1-4; d_gene: NA; CDR3aa: CASQLGLRESNEKLFF; CDR3nt: TGCGCCAGCCAGCTTGGGCTACGTGAGTCTAATGAAAAACTGTTTTTT
v_gene: TRBV5-6; abundance: NA; j_gene: TRBJ2-7; d_gene: NA; CDR3aa: CASSSPGEQYF; CDR3nt: TGTGCCAGCAGCTCCCCCGGGGAGCAGTACTTC
v_gene: TRBV5-1; abundance: few; j_gene: TRBJ2-5; d_gene: NA; CDR3aa: CASSTWGGEVETQYF; CDR3nt: TGCGCCAGCAGCACCTGGGGAGGAGAGGTAGAGACCCAGTACTTC
v_gene: TRBV29-1; abundance: NA; j_gene: TRBJ2-7; d_gene: TRBD1; CDR3aa: CSVRGDRGTHEQYF; CDR3nt: TGCAGCGTCAGGGGGGACAGGGGGACCCACGAGCAGTACTTC
v_gene: TRBV6-2/TRBV6-3; abundance: few; j_gene: TRBJ2-7; d_gene: NA; CDR3aa: CASGRGPFYEQYF; CDR3nt: TGTGCCAGCGGGAGGGGGCCATTCTACGAGCAGTACTTC
v_gene: TRBV20-1; abundance: few; j_gene: TRBJ2-4; d_gene: NA; CDR3aa: CSARPWGDMGIQYF; CDR3nt: TGCAGTGCTAGACCATGGGGAGACATGGGCATTCAGTACTTC
v_gene: TRBV9; abundance: few; j_gene: TRBJ2-2; d_gene: NA; CDR3aa: CASSVRANTGELFF; CDR3nt: TGTGCCAGCAGCGTAAGGGCTAACACCGGGGAGCTGTTTTTT
v_gene: TRBV11-3; abundance: NA; j_gene: TRBJ2-7; d_gene: NA; CDR3aa: CASSLVHHRHYEQYF; CDR3nt: TGTGCCAGCAGCTTAGTGCACCACAGGCACTACGAGCAGTACTTC
v_gene: TRBV29-1; abundance: NA; j_gene: TRBJ2-7; d_gene: NA; CDR3aa: CSVEVPAGVWYEQYF; CDR3nt: TGCAGCGTTGAAGTCCCAGCGGGTGTGTGGTACGAGCAGTACTTC
v_gene: TRBV15; abundance: NA; j_gene: TRBJ2-1; d_gene: TRBD2; CDR3aa: CATSEFGTSNHEQFF; CDR3nt: TGTGCCACCAGCGAATTCGGGACTAGCAACCATGAGCAGTTCTTC
v_gene: TRBV11-2; abundance: few; j_gene: TRBJ2-2; d_gene: NA; CDR3aa: CASGNSDGTGELFF; CDR3nt: TGTGCCAGCGGAAATAGCGACGGCACCGGGGAGCTGTTTTTT
v_gene: TRBV4-2; abundance: few; j_gene: TRBJ1-1; d_gene: NA; CDR3aa: CASSQDTRVGTEAFF; CDR3nt: TGTGCCAGCAGCCAAGATACGAGGGTCGGCACTGAAGCTTTCTTT
v_gene: TRBV5-6; abundance: NA; j_gene: TRBJ2-7; d_gene: NA; CDR3aa: CASSLTPPEQYF; CDR3nt: TGTGCCAGCAGCTTGACTCCTCCTGAGCAGTACTTC
v_gene: TRBV29-1; abundance: NA; j_gene: TRBJ2-1; d_gene: NA; CDR3aa: CSVESTRWTYNEQFF; CDR3nt: TGCAGCGTTGAATCTACTAGGTGGACCTACAATGAGCAGTTCTTC
v_gene: TRBV7-9; abundance: NA; j_gene: TRBJ1-1; d_gene: NA; CDR3aa: CASSLVDPSLGTEAFF; CDR3nt: TGTGCCAGCAGCTTAGTGGATCCGTCCCTGGGGACTGAAGCTTTCTTT
v_gene: TRBV5-1; abundance: few; j_gene: TRBJ2-4; d_gene: TRBD1; CDR3aa: CASSLEQGAAKNIQYF; CDR3nt: TGCGCCAGCAGCTTGGAACAGGGGGCAGCCAAAAACATTCAGTACTTC
v_gene: TRBV7-2; abundance: few; j_gene: TRBJ2-4; d_gene: NA; CDR3aa: CASSLWGAKNIQYF; CDR3nt: TGTGCCAGCAGCTTGTGGGGCGCCAAAAACATTCAGTACTTC